This record covers a single T cell receptor (beta chain). What it binds is not known. The source of the sample is a study of shared clonotypes between healthy human individuals. Points from the study as a whole: Though the depth was large, rarefaction showed that sorted-subset sequencing was incomplete. Non-shared clonotypes had lower generation probabilities than clonotypes shared by all four sorted-subset donors.

This table comes from immunoSEQ multiplex PCR, and its TCRdb copy is limited to in-frame clones, with some not included. The sample holds around 2.5 million clones; approximately 94% are singletons and the top ten take about 0.38%. Every donor, a Caucasian adult, lived in Nashville, Tennessee. Germline loops: CDR1 SGHNT, CDR2 YYREEE (reference sequence). Trimming removed 6 bases from V and 1 base from J; junction bases left unmatched: 11. This CDR3 has 16 amino acids. Specimen: naive CD4+ T cells from PBMCs. Specified subset: CD45RA+ positively selected. This receptor was obtained from a man younger than 35 in good health. Some clones in this sample may be carry-over from other donors' samples. The chain carries TRBV5-4 and TRBJ2-3; 7 bases match TRBD2. As DNA, the CDR3 is TGTGCCAGCACCGTAGAAGCGGGATGGGGCACAGATACGCAGTATTTT. Amino acids: CASTVEAGWGTDTQYF.